Reported below is one T cell receptor beta chain. Its antigen remains unknown. Germline is not matched at one junction end, which may reflect a read error. These data are taken from a study of radiation and T cells in renal cell carcinoma. The study's findings and limits: Baseline intratumoral clonotype presence is unknown without pretreatment biopsies.

Time point reported: blood 2 weeks post-SBRT. Noted treatment: 15 Gy SBRT to primary tumor, nephrectomy 4 weeks later. Measured with immunoSEQ multiplex PCR; TCRdb has only the in-frame clones, and not every one. The sample carries about 150,000 clones, about 87% recorded once. The CDR3 is 15 amino acids. Germline CDR1 and CDR2: SSHAT and FNYEAQ (reference sequence). The V gene is TRBV7-7, the J gene TRBJ2-5; 11 bases are shared with TRBD2. The source was blood, collected from a patient whose treatment included radiotherapy and nephrectomy. This TCR came from a woman aged 50 to 60 with renal cell carcinoma. CDR3 sequence: CASSLSTSGAETQYF. For the CDR3, the DNA is TGTGCTAGCAGCCTTTCGACTAGCGGGGCTGAGACCCAGTACTTC.